These 11 T cell receptor beta chains were sequenced from one sample in a study of OX40 agonist ivuxolimab in advanced cancers. Assay: immunoSEQ multiplex PCR; the TCRdb copy retains only in-frame clones and omits some. The data show about 51,000 clones, more than 70% seen once. Specimen: CD4+ or CD8+ T cells sorted from blood, collected in a trial of the OX40 agonist ivuxolimab. Receptors originate from an adult with an advanced solid tumor such as melanoma, head and neck, liver or kidney cancer.

The chain employs TRBV30 and TRBJ1-1; perhaps TRBD1 as D (6 bases). Germline loops: CDR1 GTSNPN, CDR2 SVGIG (reference sequence). The V and J ends lost 8 bases and 0 bases respectively, with 16 bases between them. This CDR3 is built from 14 residues. The CDR3 is CATRRGGLNTEAFF. CDR3 nucleotide sequence: TGTGCCACGCGACGGGGGGGGCTGAACACTGAAGCTTTCTTT.

The V and J genes are TRBV18 and TRBJ1-1; D possibly corresponds to TRBD1 (5 bases). The CDR3 consists of 13 residues. Trimming pared 3 bases from V and 1 base from J, leaving 6 bases between. The germline V gene encodes CDR1 KGHSH and CDR2 LQKENI. CDR3 coding DNA: TGTGCCAGCTCACCCACAGGGAACACTGAAGCTTTCTTT. The encoded protein is CASSPTGNTEAFF.

This clone was seen more than once but under ten times. The V and J genes are TRBV30 and TRBJ1-5; D call uncertain. The CDR3 is 13 amino acids. Trimming took 0 bases from V and 5 from J, leaving 8 bases between them. CDR1 is GTSNPN, CDR2 SVGIG, per germline (reference sequence). The CDR3 is CAWSVSRDQPQHF. DNA of the CDR3: TGTGCCTGGAGTGTGTCTCGGGATCAGCCCCAGCATTTT.

This sequence joins TRBV29-1 and TRBJ1-1, with TRBD1 as a possible D gene (5 bases). The CDR3 is 13 amino acids. The V gene's germline CDR1 is SQVTM and CDR2 ANQGSEA. The V end lost 4 bases, the J end lost 0 bases, and 9 bases lay between the germline ends. Here the CDR3 reads CSVVRGVNTEAFF. In DNA form, the CDR3 reads TGCAGCGTTGTCAGAGGGGTGAACACTGAAGCTTTCTTT.

This chain joins TRBV6-5 and TRBJ2-1, with 7 bases aligning to TRBD1. Germline CDR1 MNHEY, CDR2 SVGAGI. The junction had 7 bases not matched to a gene; V was cut back by 6 bases and J by 2 bases. CDR3 length: 15 amino acids. The DNA of the CDR3 is TGTGCCAGCAGGACTACCGGGACAGCCTACAATGAGCAGTTCTTC. Encoded protein: CASRTTGTAYNEQFF.

The chain joins TRBV18 to TRBJ2-3; D might be TRBD2 (6 bases). CDR3 length equals 17 residues. The V gene lost 5 bases and the J gene lost 0 bases, with 18 bases spanning the gap. Germline CDR1 KGHSH, CDR2 LQKENI. The CDR3 bases are TGTGCCAGCTCATCCTTAGTGTCGGGGGTTAGCACAGATACGCAGTATTTT. Its protein is CASSSLVSGVSTDTQYF.

The count of this clone is one. The genes are TRBV7-2 and TRBJ1-1, with no clear D. The CDR3 contains 15 residues. CDR1 SGHTA and CDR2 FQGNSA come from the germline V gene. V was clipped by 2 bases and J by 0 bases, with 10 bases between them. The CDR3 is CASSLYRDMNTEAFF. The DNA for the CDR3 is TGTGCCAGCAGCTTATACCGGGATATGAACACTGAAGCTTTCTTT.

The J gene is TRBJ1-4, the V gene TRBV2, with D tentatively TRBD1 (5 bases). V dropped 0 bases and J dropped 7 bases, with 12 bases sitting between them. Germline V gives CDR1 SNHLY, CDR2 FYNNEI. The CDR3 is 15 amino acids. CDR3 in amino acids: CASSEARGVSEKLFF. The CDR3 DNA follows: TGTGCCAGCAGTGAAGCGCGGGGCGTGAGTGAAAAACTGTTTTTT.

This chain joins TRBV7-3 and TRBJ2-3; D call uncertain. Germline lookup yields CDR1 SGHTA and CDR2 FQGTGA. CDR3 length: 16 residues. V lost 2 bases to trimming and J lost 1 base, with 13 bases between them. CDR3 nucleotide sequence: TGTGCCAGCAGCTTACATCAGTGGGAAGGCACAGATACGCAGTATTTT. Protein sequence: CASSLHQWEGTDTQYF. The full variable domain, in which reference TRBV7-3 and TRBJ2-3 provide the parts outside the CDR3, is GAGVSQTPSNKVTEKGKYVELRCDPISGHTALYWYRQSLGQGPEFLIYFQGTGAADDSGLPNDRFFAVRPEGSVSTLKIQRTERGDSAVYLCASSLHQWEGTDTQYFGPGTRLTVL.

The rearrangement uses TRBV9 and TRBJ2-1; D is possibly TRBD1 (6 bases). The CDR3 length is 14 residues. The V end lost 5 bases, the J end lost 13 bases, and 22 bases lay between the germline ends. Looked up from germline, CDR1 is SGDLS and CDR2 is YYNGEE. The CDR3 is CASSEIVDTGRQFF. As DNA, the CDR3 is TGTGCCAGCAGTGAAATTGTGGACACAGGGAGACAGTTCTTC.

The rearrangement links TRBV18 to TRBJ2-7; perhaps TRBD2 as D (5 bases). Germline CDR1 reads KGHSH; CDR2 reads LQKENI. The V gene lost 1 base and the J gene lost 5 bases, with 9 bases spanning the gap. This CDR3 contains 13 residues. CDR3 amino acids: CASSPRREDEQYF. CDR3 DNA: TGTGCCAGCTCACCACGACGGGAAGACGAGCAGTACTTC.